A single sample gave rise to the 25 T cell receptor beta chains below, sequenced in a study of CD8 T cells in ankylosing spondylitis. Findings of the study overall: A TCR beta motif made of several highly homologous variants seemed typical of ankylosing spondylitis blood.

These receptors lack a known antigen. Each CDR3 protein gets one entry after TCRdb re-called the 5' RACE reads with MiXCR. The table has almost 400,000 distinct CDR3 sequences, more than 20% seen once. Input material: blood, either unsorted or a sorted T cell fraction (not recorded which). The receptor source for this set is a male donor with ankylosing spondylitis.

The chain recombines TRBV7-3 with TRBJ2-1; the match to TRBD2 covers 12 bases. CDR1 is SGHTA and CDR2 is FQGTGA in the germline V gene. The CDR3 contains 15 residues. V shed 1 base and J 8 bases; nucleotides not matched to a gene: 3. This chain's CDR3 is CASSLMSSGRDEQFF. The CDR3 nucleotides read TGTGCCAGCAGCTTAATGTCTAGCGGGAGGGATGAGCAGTTCTTC.

This chain links TRBV20-1 with TRBJ2-3; weak D call: TRBD2 (5 bases). Germline CDR1 is DFQATT and CDR2 is SNEGSKA (reference sequence). V was pared by 4 bases and J by 0 bases, with 11 bases between. This CDR3 is 14 amino acids long. This CDR3 is CSAKRRGSTDTQYF. The CDR3 nucleotides are TGCAGTGCTAAGCGACGAGGGAGCACAGATACGCAGTATTTT.

This clonotype was picked up a small number of times. V usage is TRBV15 and J usage is TRBJ2-7; 11 bases line up with TRBD2. Germline assignment: CDR1 LNHNV and CDR2 YYDKDF (reference sequence). The V segment lost 0 bases and the J segment 3 bases; nucleotides outside the gene matches: 4. The CDR3 has 16 amino acids. This chain's CDR3 is CATSRDTTSGIYEQYF. In DNA, the CDR3 is TGTGCCACCAGCAGAGATACGACTAGCGGGATCTACGAGCAGTACTTC.

This clonotype came up a few times. The chain links TRBV9 to TRBJ1-4; D unclear. Germline CDR1 and CDR2: SGDLS and YYNGEE. V was pared by 0 bases and J by 1 base, with 4 bases between. CDR3 length equals 14 residues. The chain's CDR3 is CASSVELTNEKLFF. The CDR3 DNA sequence: TGTGCCAGCAGCGTAGAGCTAACTAATGAAAAACTGTTTTTT.

This clonotype was recorded once. The chain has TRBV20-1 and TRBJ1-4, with a possible D match to TRBD1 (5 bases). The CDR3 has 13 amino acids. Germline loops: CDR1 DFQATT, CDR2 SNEGSKA (reference sequence). Trimming removed 5 bases at V and 15 bases at J, with 22 bases between. The chain's CDR3 is CSAVRLQAAGVFF. In DNA form, the CDR3 reads TGCAGTGCTGTAAGGCTACAGGCCGCGGGGGTGTTTTTT.

The chain carries TRBV29-1 and TRBJ1-1; D is possibly TRBD1 (6 bases). CDR3 length: 12 residues. Germline CDR1 and CDR2: SQVTM and ANQGSEA. Trimming removed 3 bases from V and 4 bases from J, with 9 bases in between. CDR3 loop: CSVDPRGTEAFF. In DNA form, the CDR3 reads TGCAGCGTTGATCCCAGGGGCACTGAAGCTTTCTTT.

The genes are TRBV4-2 and TRBJ2-7, with D unclear. This CDR3 spans 13 amino acids. V lost 0 bases and J 2 bases, leaving 5 bases between the germline ends. Germline V gene data show CDR1 as LGHNA and CDR2 as YNFKEQ. The CDR3 nucleotides are TGTGCCAGCAGCCAAGACTCGACCTACGAGCAGTACTTC. This sequence encodes CASSQDSTYEQYF.

This clonotype occurred a few times. The chain links TRBV24-1 to TRBJ2-5, with D perhaps TRBD1 (5 bases). Looked up from germline, CDR1 is KGHDR and CDR2 is SFDVKD. This CDR3 has 13 residues. Between the trimmed V and J ends, which lost 4 bases and 5 bases, there was a span of 10 bases. CDR3 DNA sequence: TGTGCCACCAGTGACGGCTGGGGCGAGACCCAGTACTTC. It encodes CATSDGWGETQYF.

CDR3 DNA sequence: TGTGCCAGCAGTTACGTCGGCAGGGGAGGTGAAGCTTTCTTT. Its translation is CASSYVGRGGEAFF. The rearrangement uses TRBV6-2 or TRBV6-3 and TRBJ1-1; tentatively, D is TRBD1 (6 bases). Germline CDR1 MNHEY, CDR2 SVGEGT. The CDR3 sequence is 14 residues long. Deletions cut 2 bases from V and 7 bases from J, with 14 bases between.

This clonotype was counted a few times. This chain joins TRBV15 and TRBJ2-1; 7 bases map to TRBD2. The CDR3 contains 15 residues. Losses at the gene ends were 3 bases for V and 5 bases for J; bases not matched to a gene: 7. Germline loops: CDR1 LNHNV, CDR2 YYDKDF (reference sequence). CDR3 DNA: TGTGCCACCAGCAGGGGAGCGGGAAACCACAATGAGCAGTTCTTC. Protein: CATSRGAGNHNEQFF.

The chain joins TRBV9 to TRBJ2-5; 8 nucleotides line up with TRBD1. J was trimmed by 5 bases and V by 4 bases; bases with no gene match: 13. In germline, CDR1 is SGDLS, CDR2 YYNGEE. The CDR3 is made up of 16 amino acids. The CDR3 DNA reads as TGTGCCAGCAGCCCTGGGACAGGCCTCCGGGAGGAGACCCAGTACTTC. This encodes CASSPGTGLREETQYF.

This clonotype turned up a few times. The rearrangement links TRBV6-1 to TRBJ2-7; 10 nucleotides agree with TRBD1. The CDR3 runs 14 residues. Germline V gene lookup returns CDR1 MNHNS and CDR2 SASEGT. The J segment lost 3 bases and the V segment lost 7 bases, leaving 6 bases of the junction unmatched. As DNA, the CDR3 is TGTGCCAGCAATCAGGGACAGGGGTTCTACGAGCAGTACTTC. It encodes CASNQGQGFYEQYF.

The chain recombines TRBV25-1 with TRBJ1-2; the match to TRBD1 covers 8 bases. CDR1 MGHDK and CDR2 SYGVNS come from the germline V gene. This CDR3 spans 14 amino acids. Trimming cost V 6 bases and J 4 bases; bases outside gene matches: 7. The CDR3 loop reads CASSSDRGGYGYTF. In DNA form, the CDR3 reads TGTGCCAGCAGCTCAGACAGGGGAGGCTATGGCTACACCTTC.

The rearrangement joins TRBV6-6 to TRBJ2-1; D is unresolved. V was shortened by 6 bases and J by 9 bases, with 12 bases between the two germline ends. CDR3 length equals 12 residues. Germline V CDR1 and CDR2: MNHNY, SVGAGI (reference sequence). This CDR3 reads CASRRELGEQFF. The CDR3 nucleotides read TGTGCCAGCAGGCGAGAGTTGGGTGAGCAGTTCTTC.

The sample holds a few counts of this clonotype. The genes are TRBV20-1 and TRBJ1-5, with TRBD1 matching 11 bases. Trimming removed 7 bases from V and 6 bases from J; junction bases left unmatched: 11. The CDR3 consists of 15 residues. The germline CDR1 and CDR2 sequences are DFQATT and SNEGSKA (reference sequence). CDR3 sequence: CSVSVGQGVGQPQHF. In DNA, the CDR3 is TGCAGTGTCTCAGTGGGACAGGGGGTTGGTCAGCCCCAGCATTTT.

The chain carries TRBV10-3 and TRBJ1-4, with TRBD1 as a possible D gene (6 bases). This CDR3 is 16 amino acids long. The germline V and J ends were trimmed by 2 bases and 0 bases, with 10 bases remaining between them. The germline V gene has CDR1 ENHRY and CDR2 SYGVKD. The CDR3 DNA sequence: TGTGCCATCAGTGAGCCACCAGGGGCAACTAATGAAAAACTGTTTTTT. Its protein product is CAISEPPGATNEKLFF.

The table lists this clonotype with a few counts. V usage is TRBV7-2 and J usage is TRBJ1-5; D is unresolved. CDR1 is SGHTA and CDR2 is FQGNSA in the germline V gene. The CDR3 has 15 amino acids. With 0 bases removed from V and 4 bases from J, the gap between germline ends came to 10 bases. CDR3 amino acids: CASSLAGRRNQPQHF. CDR3 nucleotides: TGTGCCAGCAGCTTAGCGGGGAGGCGTAATCAGCCCCAGCATTTT.

This chain joins TRBV15 and TRBJ2-5; D not certain. The CDR3 length is 14 residues. The V gene lost 1 base and the J gene lost 1 base, with 7 bases spanning the gap. Germline V CDR1 and CDR2: LNHNV, YYDKDF (reference sequence). As DNA, the CDR3 is TGTGCCACCAGCAGAGGCCCCCTCCAAGAGACCCAGTACTTC. Protein sequence: CATSRGPLQETQYF.

This clonotype was counted only a few times. The chain combines TRBV5-6 with TRBJ2-2; D possibly matches TRBD1 or TRBD2 (5 bases each). Between the trimmed V and J ends, which lost 3 bases and 6 bases, there was a span of 30 bases. The CDR3 contains 20 residues. Germline CDR1 reads SGHDT; CDR2 reads YYEEEE. Here the CDR3 DNA reads TGTGCCAGCAGCTGGCGACAGTCCTCCATCGGACGGCGGCGGGCCGGGGAGCTGTTTTTT. It codes for CASSWRQSSIGRRRAGELFF.

The chain carries TRBV2 and TRBJ1-5; D remains unclear. The germline CDR1 and CDR2 sequences are SNHLY and FYNNEI. CDR3 length equals 13 residues. V was pared by 6 bases and J by 5 bases, with 11 bases between. CDR3 nucleotides: TGTGCCAGCAGGCGGACGGTTGATCAGCCCCAGCATTTT. Amino acids: CASRRTVDQPQHF.

This clonotype has a handful of counts. This rearrangement joins TRBV12-3 or TRBV12-4 to TRBJ1-2, with TRBD1 matching over 7 bases. With V trimmed by 3 bases and J by 4 bases, 5 bases remained unmatched. The CDR3 sequence is 14 residues long. The CDR3 spells CASSFTGVSYGYTF. Written as DNA, the CDR3 is TGTGCCAGCAGTTTCACAGGGGTGAGCTATGGCTACACCTTC.

V and J are TRBV5-1 and TRBJ2-7; D may be TRBD2 (5 bases). CDR1 is SGHRS, CDR2 YFSETQ, per germline. The CDR3 has 13 residues. V was trimmed by 0 bases and J by 3 bases, leaving 7 bases between them. The DNA of the CDR3 is TGCGCCAGCAGCTTGGGGACTGGCTACGAGCAGTACTTC. As protein: CASSLGTGYEQYF. Full variable domain (remainder filled in from reference TRBV5-1 and TRBJ2-7): KAGVTQTPRYLIKTRGQQVTLSCSPISGHRSVSWYQQTPGQGLQFLFEYFSETQRNKGNFPGRFSGRQFSNSRSEMNVSTLELGDSALYLCASSLGTGYEQYFGPGTRLTVT.

This clonotype has just one count. The rearrangement uses TRBV7-2 and TRBJ2-1, with D uncertain. V was clipped by 0 bases and J by 12 bases, with 9 bases between them. The CDR3 is made up of 12 amino acids. The germline V gene has CDR1 SGHTA and CDR2 FQGNSA. The CDR3 spells CASSLAPGGQFF. For the CDR3, the DNA is TGTGCCAGCAGCTTAGCTCCCGGCGGGCAGTTCTTC. Variable domain in full (rest from reference TRBV7-2 and TRBJ2-1): GAGVSQSPSNKVTEKGKDVELRCDPISGHTALYWYRQSLGQGLEFLIYFQGNSAPDKSGLPSDRFSAERTGGSVSTLTIQRTQQEDSAVYLCASSLAPGGQFFGPGTRLTVL.

This clonotype was seen only a few times. The rearrangement uses TRBV14 and TRBJ2-1; no clear D gene. Germline V gene lookup returns CDR1 SGHDN and CDR2 FVKESK. The CDR3 sequence is 14 residues long. V lost 0 bases, J lost 8 bases, and 11 bases lay in between. The CDR3 sequence: CASSQELGWYEQFF. CDR3 DNA: TGTGCCAGCAGCCAAGAATTGGGTTGGTATGAGCAGTTCTTC.

The chain joins TRBV6-5 to TRBJ1-2; D is possibly TRBD1 (6 bases). Germline lookup yields CDR1 MNHEY and CDR2 SVGAGI. There are 18 residues in the CDR3. V was pared by 0 bases and J by 0 bases, with 17 bases between. The CDR3 nucleotides are TGTGCCAGCAGTTACTCGAGTACAGGGAACCTAGCTAACTATGGCTACACCTTC. Its protein product is CASSYSSTGNLANYGYTF.